This TCR beta chain was sequenced during a study of blood T cell repertoires in COVID-19. Looking at the study overall: The United States, Italy and Spain were the sources of the acute and convalescent COVID-19 samples. Nucleic acid was either cDNA or gDNA, and it came from T cells, B-cell-depleted T cells, or PBMCs.

This clone occurred once. CDR1 is SGHAT and CDR2 is FQNNGV in the germline V gene. Germline trimming cut 5 bases from V and 2 bases from J; bases unmatched to any gene: 5. This CDR3 contains 14 residues. In the original analysis: The authors estimated nucleated cell counts from reference gene primer amplification. TCRdb's table, derived via immunoSEQ multiplex PCR, lists solely in-frame clones and lacks some. That table is the source of V, J and clone size, and D and trimming were worked out from the DNA. In the table there are about 98,000 clones, 70% to 90% of which are singletons. The gene calls are TRBV11-2 and TRBJ2-7; TRBD2 matches 8 bases. The sample taken for sequencing was peripheral blood. The origin of this receptor is a man between 65 and 85 years old with acute or convalescent COVID-19. CDR3 sequence reads: CASSRAGGPYEQYV. CDR3 DNA sequence: TGTGCCAGCAGCCGTGCGGGAGGACCCTACGAGCAGTACGTC.